These T cell receptor beta chains were read from a single sample in a study of OX40 agonist ivuxolimab in advanced cancers. Clones were sequenced by immunoSEQ multiplex PCR, and TCRdb holds only the in-frame ones, with some missing. The table has roughly 80,000 clones, about 86% seen once; the top ten hold 1.9%. Sequenced material: CD4+ or CD8+ T cells sorted from blood, taken in a trial of the OX40 agonist ivuxolimab. These receptors were collected from an adult with an advanced solid tumor such as melanoma, head and neck, liver or kidney cancer. Each CDR3 is given with its conserved first and last residue. Fields, in order: J gene, D gene, clone size, CDR3 length, V gene, CDR3 DNA, CDR3 protein. D genes are given only for firm matches. Clone size is shown for a subset of rows, as once, few, many or a class of expanded clone.

>TRBJ2-7|-|-|13|TRBV7-3
TGTGCCAGCAGCGCATTACAGGGTGGAGAGCAGTACTTC
CASSALQGGEQYF
>TRBJ2-5|TRBD2|-|14|TRBV19
TGTGCCAGTAGTCGGACTAGTCGCCAAGAGACCCAGTACTTC
CASSRTSRQETQYF
>TRBJ2-5|TRBD2|-|19|TRBV6-1
TGTGCCAGCAGTGAAGTGCGGCAAGGACTAGCGGGAGTTGCGGAGACCCAGTACTTC
CASSEVRQGLAGVAETQYF
>TRBJ2-7|-|-|13|TRBV6-5
TGTGCCAGCAGTTACGTGGGCGCTTACGAGCAGTACTTC
CASSYVGAYEQYF
>TRBJ1-4|-|-|15|TRBV18
TGTGCCAGCTCACCCCAGGAAGGGCCTAATGAAAAACTGTTTTTT
CASSPQEGPNEKLFF
>TRBJ2-1|-|-|14|TRBV6-5
TGTGCCAGCAGTTACGAGAGTGGTGGCGATGAGCAGTTCTTC
CASSYESGGDEQFF
>TRBJ1-2|-|-|13|TRBV7-2
TGTGCCAGCAGCTTAGCAGGGGACTATGGCTACACCTTC
CASSLAGDYGYTF
>TRBJ1-1|TRBD1|-|13|TRBV7-2
TGTGCCAGCAGCTCAACAGGGGGGCCTGAAGCTTTCTTT
CASSSTGGPEAFF
>TRBJ1-1|TRBD1|-|15|TRBV18
TGTGCCAGCTCACCCCTGACAGGGGTGGACACTGAAGCTTTCTTT
CASSPLTGVDTEAFF
>TRBJ2-5|TRBD2|-|14|TRBV5-1
TGCGCCAGCAGCGGGGGGGTAGCTGGTGAGACCCAGTACTTC
CASSGGVAGETQYF
>TRBJ1-1|-|-|14|TRBV7-9
TGTGCCAGCAGCTTCCTTACAGGGAACACTGAAGCTTTCTTT
CASSFLTGNTEAFF
>TRBJ2-3|TRBD1|-|15|TRBV18
TGTGCCAGCTCACTGGACAGGGGGTTATCAGATACGCAGTATTTT
CASSLDRGLSDTQYF
>TRBJ2-3|-|-|16|TRBV23-1
TGCGCCAGCAGTCCCTGGACTGCCGGAGGAACAGATACGCAGTATTTT
CASSPWTAGGTDTQYF
>TRBJ2-5|-|once|12|TRBV29-1
TGCAGCGTTGAAGGGGTTGGGGAGACCCAGTACTTC
CSVEGVGETQYF
>TRBJ2-5|TRBD2|-|14|TRBV4-2
TGTGCCAGCAGCCTTAGCGGGGTGGGAGAGACCCAGTACTTC
CASSLSGVGETQYF
>TRBJ2-2|TRBD2|-|16|TRBV7-3
TGTGCCAGCAGCTTATTGGCGGGAGTAGGGTCCGGGGAGCTGTTTTTT
CASSLLAGVGSGELFF
>TRBJ1-1|-|-|14|TRBV7-3
TGTGCCAGCAGCTTAGTGGGGACGAAGACTGAAGCTTTCTTT
CASSLVGTKTEAFF
>TRBJ1-2|TRBD1|-|17|TRBV19
TGTGCCAGTAGTAAAGGAGACAGGGAGACTACTAACTATGGCTACACCTTC
CASSKGDRETTNYGYTF
>TRBJ2-7|-|many|14|TRBV6-1
TGTGCCAGCAGCATACAGGGATCGTCCTACGAGCAGTACTTC
CASSIQGSSYEQYF
>TRBJ2-6|-|-|18|TRBV19
TGTGCCAGTAGTGTTATAAGGTCTTCGAGCTCTGGGGCCAACGTCCTGACTTTC
CASSVIRSSSSGANVLTF
>TRBJ1-2|-|-|15|TRBV10-2
TGCGCCAGCAGTGATTGGACCACCTCTAACTATGGCTACACCTTC
CASSDWTTSNYGYTF
>TRBJ1-5|-|-|12|TRBV28
TGTGCCAGTTCCGGGGGCAATCAGCCCCAGCATTTT
CASSGGNQPQHF
>TRBJ1-2|-|-|14|TRBV4-3
TGCGCCAGCAGCCAAGTATTAGGGCCAGTTGGCTACACCTTC
CASSQVLGPVGYTF
>TRBJ2-5|TRBD2|-|15|TRBV5-1
TGCGCCAGCAGTCCGGGAGCGGGGGGGACGGAGACCCAGTACTTC
CASSPGAGGTETQYF
>TRBJ2-5|-|-|13|TRBV7-3
TGTGCCAGCAGCTTACGCTCCAGAGAGACCCAGTACTTC
CASSLRSRETQYF
>TRBJ2-6|-|-|18|TRBV7-9
TGTGCCAGCAGGCCGCCTCGACGTACCAACTCTGGGGCCAACGTCCTGACTTTC
CASRPPRRTNSGANVLTF
>TRBJ2-3|TRBD2|-|16|TRBV7-2
TGTGCCAGCAGCTCACGACTAGCGGGGGCCACAGATACGCAGTATTTT
CASSSRLAGATDTQYF
>TRBJ2-7|-|-|15|TRBV28
TGTGCCAGCAGTGGCAAACGGACGGGAGTCTACGAGCAGTACTTC
CASSGKRTGVYEQYF
>TRBJ2-2|TRBD1|once|15|TRBV6-5
TGTGCCAGCACCCTGGGACAGTCGAACACCGGGGAGCTGTTTTTT
CASTLGQSNTGELFF
>TRBJ1-1|TRBD1|-|13|TRBV30
TGTGCCTGGAGATCCACAGGGGGAAGTGAAGCTTTCTTT
CAWRSTGGSEAFF
>TRBJ1-2|TRBD1|few|14|TRBV9
TGTGCCAGCAGCGCCACACAGGGGTCCTATGGCTACACCTTC
CASSATQGSYGYTF
>TRBJ1-2|-|-|13|TRBV5-8
TGTGCCAGCAGAGTTGCAGGGAACTATGGCTACACCTTC
CASRVAGNYGYTF
>TRBJ1-6|-|-|16|TRBV4-3
TGCGCCAGCAGCCAGCGAATATCCGGGAGTAATTCACCCCTCCACTTT
CASSQRISGSNSPLHF
>TRBJ2-7|-|-|14|TRBV27
TGTGCCAGCAGTTTATCCCGGCTAAGCTACGAGCAGTACTTC
CASSLSRLSYEQYF
>TRBJ2-3|-|-|13|TRBV7-2
TGTGCCAGCAGCTTGGTCGACACAGATACGCAGTATTTT
CASSLVDTDTQYF
>TRBJ2-5|-|-|13|TRBV7-2
TGTGCCAGCAGCTTCAACAGTCAAGAGACCCAGTACTTC
CASSFNSQETQYF
>TRBJ2-3|TRBD1|-|17|TRBV7-9
TGTGCCAGCAGCTCCCGGGACAGGGGGCGCGTGGCAGATACGCAGTATTTT
CASSSRDRGRVADTQYF
>TRBJ2-7|-|-|14|TRBV5-1
TGCGCCAGCAGCCAACGGGCAGGCACGGCCGAGCAGTACTTC
CASSQRAGTAEQYF
>TRBJ2-3|-|-|13|TRBV7-7
TGTGCCAGCAGCGTGAGCTTGCAAGATACGCAGTATTTT
CASSVSLQDTQYF
>TRBJ2-1|TRBD2|-|16|TRBV7-8
TGTGCCAGCAGCTTAGCGGGGCGGGGGGGCTACAATGAGCAGTTCTTC
CASSLAGRGGYNEQFF
>TRBJ2-2|TRBD1|-|15|TRBV11-3
TGTGCCAGCAGGTCCGGGACAGCTCTAATCGGGGAGCTGTTTTTT
CASRSGTALIGELFF
>TRBJ1-2|TRBD1|once|16|TRBV13
TGTGCCAGCAGCCCATCCGGGACAGGGTTTCTCTATGGCTACACCTTC
CASSPSGTGFLYGYTF
>TRBJ1-2|TRBD1|-|15|TRBV5-4
TGTGCCAGCAGCTCCGCCGATCCGACAGGGGGTGGCTACACCTTC
CASSSADPTGGGYTF
>TRBJ1-4|-|-|15|TRBV14
TGTGCCAGCAGCCAAGGGTACGCAACTAATGAAAAACTGTTTTTT
CASSQGYATNEKLFF
>TRBJ2-6|TRBD2|-|20|TRBV5-1
TGCGCCAGCAGCTTGGGCCCCTCAGCGGGGGGGCTAATTGGGGCCAACGTCCTGACTTTC
CASSLGPSAGGLIGANVLTF
>TRBJ1-2|-|-|17|TRBV4-3
TGCGCCAGCAGCCAAGGGCTCCGTGGCAGAACTGCGGCTAGCTACACCTTC
CASSQGLRGRTAASYTF